This T cell receptor (beta chain) was observed in a study of CD8+ T cells in alopecia areata. Study-wide context: By percentage of affected scalp area, the severity of treated patients was scored.

The sample holds a few counts of this clone. The authors extracted RNA and reverse transcribed it into cDNA as the sequencing template. Sequencing was performed with immunoSEQ multiplex PCR; in TCRdb, only in-frame clones are kept and a portion is missing. The data show approximately 150,000 clones, 85% to 90% seen once. Sample treatment: oral pan-JAK inhibitor, 5-10 mg twice daily. Specimen: CD8+ T cells sorted from blood, collected at week 4, from a patient treated with tofacitinib. The sequence came from a human donor with alopecia areata.

The DNA of the CDR3 is TGTGCCAGCAGTTTCGGGACAGGGACTGGGGCCAACGTCCTGACTTTC. It codes for CASSFGTGTGANVLTF. The rearrangement uses TRBV27 and TRBJ2-6; 9 bases agree with TRBD1. The junction had 2 bases not matched to a gene; V was cut back by 3 bases and J by 2 bases. Germline values: CDR1 MNHEY, CDR2 SMNVEV (reference sequence). This CDR3 has 16 amino acids. Full variable domain (missing parts from reference TRBV27 and TRBJ2-6): EAQVTQNPRYLITVTGKKLTVTCSQNMNHEYMSWYRQDPGLGLRQIYYSMNVEVTDKGDVPEGYKVSRKEKRNFPLILESPSPNQTSLYFCASSFGTGTGANVLTFGAGSRLTVL.